The text below deals with one TCR beta chain. Its antigen remains unidentified. The treatment here: oral pan-JAK inhibitor, 5-10 mg twice daily. Alopecia areata patients had lesional scalp punch biopsies and peripheral blood taken from them. CDR3 size: 16 residues. Germline loops: CDR1 SGHTA, CDR2 FQGNSA. V was trimmed by 1 base and J by 2 bases, leaving 12 bases between them. The data originate from a study of CD8+ T cells in alopecia areata. Across the whole study: Severity scores in treated patients reflected the percentage of scalp affected. Findings and limits, study-wide: Amid tofacitinib therapy, many expanded lesional clones stayed present in scalp and blood. It was lesional scalp, especially alopecia totalis/universalis, that showed higher clonality than normal scalp.

TCR sequencing used cDNA made by reverse transcription of extracted RNA. Sequencing was performed with immunoSEQ multiplex PCR; in TCRdb, only in-frame clones are kept and a portion is missing. The sample records approximately 210,000 clones, roughly 44% being singletons. This clonotype was sampled from a human donor with alopecia areata. The gene calls are TRBV7-2 and TRBJ1-5; D remains ambiguous. The input for sequencing was CD4+ T cells sorted from blood, taken at approximately week 36, from a patient treated with tofacitinib. DNA for the CDR3: TGTGCCAGCAGCTTAGTCGCCGGGAACCGCAATCAGCCCCAGCATTTT. The encoded protein is CASSLVAGNRNQPQHF.